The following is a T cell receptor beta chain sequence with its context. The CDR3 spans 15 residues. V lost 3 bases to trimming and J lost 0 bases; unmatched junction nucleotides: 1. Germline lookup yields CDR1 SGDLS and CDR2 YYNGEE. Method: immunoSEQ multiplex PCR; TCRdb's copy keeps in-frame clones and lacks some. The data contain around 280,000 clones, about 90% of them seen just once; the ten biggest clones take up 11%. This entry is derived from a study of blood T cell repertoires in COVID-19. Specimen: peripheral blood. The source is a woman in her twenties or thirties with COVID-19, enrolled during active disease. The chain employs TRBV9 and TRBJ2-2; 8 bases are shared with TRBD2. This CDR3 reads CASSAGGTNTGELFF. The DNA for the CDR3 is TGTGCCAGCAGCGCGGGAGGGACGAACACCGGGGAGCTGTTTTTT.